The following is a T cell receptor beta chain sequence with its context. Its antigen has not been determined. No quality values exist for individual bases; no much larger clone is one base distant. These reads were obtained on an Illumina HiSeq 1500. Using fastp trimming at Q25 and MiXCR clonotype assembly, TCRdb reanalyzed the public sequencing data and kept in-frame beta chains. Every entry covers one CDR3 protein and lists the most common genes and DNA from its rows. Here the sample has 650,000 to 900,000 distinct CDR3 sequences; approximately 29% occur a single time. The leading ten clones occupy approximately 13% of the sample. The treatment or condition label, as the study defines it: in vitro stimulation with specific CMV peptide epitopes to enrich CMV-specific T cells. This specimen belongs to a study of T cell repertoires in cytomegalovirus infection (dated by TCRdb to 2018 to 2020). Background for the entire study: Alongside well-studied HLA-B-restricted epitopes, the peptide stimulations were aimed at recently identified HLA-C-restricted CMV epitopes, whose presentation resists viral immunomodulation. Donor HLA type was relevant to the analysis, because carriage of CMV infection together with the matching HLA type was indicated by public TCR beta signatures. Results and caveats for the whole study, not just this receptor: The ex vivo response was dominated by HLA-C-restricted CMV-specific TCR beta clonotypes, which also provided the single most frequent clonotype in two of eight donors. In both this cohort and an independent roughly 330-donor cohort, the cumulative frequency of public TCR beta family members distinguished carriers of CMV infection plus the relevant HLA type.

V drops 3 bases and J drops 4 bases, leaving 13 bases in between. The CDR3 has 15 amino acids, counting the end cysteine and phenylalanine. Only the CDR3 DNA is retained, 45 bases long and in frame from the first base. Taken from the germline V gene, the CDR1 and CDR2 loops are MNHNS and SASEGT. Sequencing used cultured CD8+ T cells from PBMCs, obtained from culture after CMV antigen stimulation. This receptor was obtained from a human donor in good health (CMV status not recorded). Some clones in this sample may be carry-over from other donors' samples. The chain is assembled from TRBV6-1 and TRBJ2-1; TRBD1 is a possible D gene, resting on 7 matching bases. The DNA sequence is given as TGTGCCAGCAGTGATTGGTCAGGGGGGTACAATGAGCAGTTCTTC. This encodes CASSDWSGGYNEQFF.